This TCR beta chain comes out of a study of shared clonotypes between healthy human individuals. Study as a whole: In total, the donors were two women and a few men aged 18 to 49.

To note about this clone: Its antigen is unknown.

Study-wide findings and caveats: Apart from blood, nothing was sampled; tissue repertoires likely differ.

An assay was performed, and its level was deep. Profiling relied on immunoSEQ multiplex PCR, and the TCRdb table lists in-frame clones only, not all of them. The sample has about 590,000 clones, about 95% seen once; the top ten hold 0.11%. Naive CD8 cells were CD45RO-negative, positively selected for CCR7, excluding terminally differentiated effector memory CD45RA+ cells. Germline CDR1 is MNHNY and CDR2 is SVGAGI (reference sequence). V shed 6 bases, J shed 2 bases, and the junction held 7 bases outside the gene matches. The CDR3 length is 15 residues. Sequences were obtained from naive CD8+ T cells sorted from blood. V gene TRBV6-6 combines with J gene TRBJ2-7; 10 nucleotides align to TRBD2. The origin of this receptor is a woman aged 25-40 years in good health. CDR3 sequence (DNA): TGTGCCAGCAGCCTTTGGACTAGCGGAACCTACGAGCAGTACTTC. Its translation is CASSLWTSGTYEQYF.